The 12 T cell receptor beta chains below all came from one sample that was sequenced in a study of blood T cell repertoires in COVID-19. Method: immunoSEQ multiplex PCR; TCRdb's copy keeps in-frame clones and lacks some. This table holds about 350,000 clones, roughly 90% found once. The specimen was PBMCs or T cells enriched from blood (not recorded which). These receptors were taken from a woman aged 25 to 39 who had been exposed to COVID-19.

Only a few counts were recorded for this clone. The rearrangement links TRBV6-5 to TRBJ1-3, with D uncertain. The V gene lost 7 bases and the J gene lost 3 bases, with 7 bases spanning the gap. Germline loops: CDR1 MNHEY, CDR2 SVGAGI. The CDR3 sequence is 12 residues long. CDR3 sequence (DNA): TGTGCCAGCACCGCCGGTGGAAACACCATATATTTT. The encoded protein is CASTAGGNTIYF.

The V and J genes are TRBV30 and TRBJ2-7; 8 bases line up with TRBD2. The germline V gene has CDR1 GTSNPN and CDR2 SVGIG (reference sequence). The CDR3 runs to 14 residues. Trimming removed 1 base from V and 5 bases from J; junction bases left unmatched: 7. The CDR3 spells CAWSDSGIGNEQYF. For the CDR3, the DNA is TGTGCCTGGAGTGATAGCGGGATTGGAAACGAGCAGTACTTC.

This clone was detected only a few times. This chain links TRBV3-1 (or the pseudogene TRBV3-2) with TRBJ1-4; D is perhaps TRBD1 (6 bases). The CDR3 loop spans 16 amino acids. CDR1 is LGHDT and CDR2 is YNNKEL in the germline V gene (reference sequence). Trimming stripped 4 bases from V and 0 bases from J, with 12 bases between. CDR3 protein: CASSRGGPATNEKLFF. In DNA, the CDR3 is TGTGCCAGCAGCCGCGGGGGGCCTGCAACTAATGAAAAACTGTTTTTT.

The V call is TRBV12-2, the J call TRBJ1-6; the DNA was not used to check the table's D call, TRBD1. TRBV12-2 is recorded as a pseudogene. The CDR3 covers 18 residues. CDR3 protein: CASRSVQGRSSYNSPLHF. CDR3 coding DNA: TGTGCAAGTCGCTCCGTACAGGGTAGGAGCTCCTATAATTCACCCCTCCACTTT.

The V gene is TRBV19, the J gene TRBJ1-5; 7 bases agree with TRBD1. Per the germline V gene, CDR1 is LNHDA and CDR2 is SQIVND (reference sequence). This CDR3 is 15 amino acids long. V shed 6 bases, J shed 0 bases, and the junction held 5 bases outside the gene matches. The CDR3 bases are TGTGCCAGTAGGATGACAGGGAATAGCAATCAGCCCCAGCATTTT. Encoded protein: CASRMTGNSNQPQHF.

This clone was observed a single time. Germline is not matched at one junction end, which may reflect a read error. The chain employs TRBV6-5 and TRBJ2-5; tentatively, D is TRBD2 (6 bases). This CDR3 region has 15 residues. Germline assignment: CDR1 MNHEY and CDR2 SVGAGI. The CDR3 is CASSDSLANQETQYF. CDR3 nucleotide sequence: TGTGCCAGCAGTGACTCTCTAGCGAACCAAGAGACCCAGTACTTC.

The CDR3 here is CASSYWGGRAGETQYF. CDR3 nucleotide sequence: TGTGCCAGCAGTTACTGGGGCGGGAGGGCCGGAGAGACCCAGTACTTC. This sequence joins TRBV6-5 and TRBJ2-5; TRBD2 aligns across 9 bases. The CDR3 is made up of 16 amino acids. Germline V gene sequence: CDR1 MNHEY, CDR2 SVGAGI. V gave up 1 base and J gave up 4 bases; unmatched junction bases: 7.

The V and J genes are TRBV11-3 and TRBJ2-1; 13 bases map to TRBD2. There are 20 residues in the CDR3. CDR1 is SGHNT, CDR2 YENEEA, per germline. With 0 bases clipped from V and 9 bases from J, the junction kept 17 bases outside the gene matches. CDR3 amino acids: CASSLDWGTPGLAGSAEQFF. The CDR3 DNA is TGTGCCAGCAGCTTAGATTGGGGCACCCCGGGACTAGCGGGATCGGCTGAGCAGTTCTTC.

The chain recombines TRBV28 with TRBJ2-7; TRBD1 agrees at 7 bases. This CDR3 has 14 amino acids. From germline, CDR1 is MDHEN and CDR2 SYDVKM. The J segment lost 2 bases and the V segment lost 6 bases, leaving 7 bases of the junction unmatched. The CDR3 sequence: CASRADRIPYEQYF. The CDR3 coding sequence is TGTGCCAGCAGGGCGGACAGGATCCCCTACGAGCAGTACTTC.

V is TRBV7-9 and J is TRBJ2-3; TRBD2 matches 8 bases. This CDR3 spans 15 amino acids. The J segment lost 2 bases and the V segment lost 3 bases, leaving 4 bases of the junction unmatched. Per the germline V gene, CDR1 is SEHNR and CDR2 is FQNEAQ (reference sequence). The CDR3 nucleotides are TGTGCCAGCAGCTTTAAGCGGGAGTACACAGATACGCAGTATTTT. Translated, it gives CASSFKREYTDTQYF.

This chain uses TRBV11-3 with TRBJ1-1; D not certain. Trimming stripped 5 bases from V and 0 bases from J, with 7 bases between. This CDR3 has 13 amino acids. CDR1 SGHNT and CDR2 YENEEA come from the germline V gene. The CDR3 DNA follows: TGTGCCAGCAGCCCGCGTTTGAACACTGAAGCTTTCTTT. It translates to CASSPRLNTEAFF.

This clone came up once. The chain recombines TRBV7-2 with TRBJ2-7, with a possible D match to TRBD1 (6 bases). CDR3 size: 15 residues. Germline values: CDR1 SGHTA, CDR2 FQGNSA. Trimming pared 0 bases from V and 2 bases from J, leaving 11 bases between. The CDR3 reads CASSLALGAAYEQYF. CDR3 bases: TGTGCCAGCAGCTTAGCGCTGGGGGCGGCCTACGAGCAGTACTTC.